Sequencing of this T cell receptor beta chain was carried out in a study of identifying expanded T cells in peripheral blood. General observations from the study: Clone count variance between approximately two-week samples rose with total template count. Roughly 1.2 clones differed between technical replicates, versus about 17 and 20 over time.

On this clone itself: Its antigen remains unknown.

No infections or other immune events were documented during collection. Assay used: immunoSEQ multiplex PCR; TCRdb lists only in-frame clones, some missing. Of about 82,000 clones in the sample, approximately 90% were seen once. Germline V CDR1 and CDR2: MNHNS, SASEGT. V was clipped by 4 bases and J by 0 bases, with 10 bases between them. The CDR3 sequence is 15 residues long. The sequenced material came from blood. This receptor was identified in a person aged 18 to 70 in good health. The rearrangement links TRBV6-1 to TRBJ1-3; unclear D gene. Here the CDR3 reads CASSGQITSGNTIYF. The CDR3 DNA is TGTGCCAGCAGTGGACAAATAACCTCTGGAAACACCATATATTTT.